These 13 T cell receptor beta chains originate from one sample sequenced in a study of blood T cell repertoires in COVID-19. Profiling relied on immunoSEQ multiplex PCR, and the TCRdb table lists in-frame clones only, not all of them. The repertoire holds 210,000 or so clones, 84% seen once, with less than 6.5% in the top ten. The sequenced sample consisted of peripheral blood. These receptors all stem from a woman in her seventies with active or convalescent COVID-19.

The gene calls are TRBV28 and TRBJ2-3; 8 nucleotides line up with TRBD1. This CDR3 spans 14 amino acids. Looked up from germline, CDR1 is MDHEN and CDR2 is SYDVKM. Trimming removed 8 bases from V and 2 bases from J; junction bases left unmatched: 6. CDR3 sequence: CASVRTGSTDTQYF. The CDR3 DNA follows: TGTGCCAGCGTAAGGACAGGGTCCACAGATACGCAGTATTTT.

The rearrangement uses TRBV19 and TRBJ2-7; D might be TRBD1 (6 bases). CDR1 and CDR2 (germline): LNHDA, SQIVND (reference sequence). Trimming took 7 bases from V and 4 from J, leaving 14 bases between them. The CDR3 has 13 amino acids. CDR3 sequence: CASMEDRSYEQYF. The CDR3, as DNA: TGTGCCAGTATGGAGGACAGATCATACGAGCAGTACTTC.

The V gene is TRBV2, the J gene TRBJ1-4, with 8 positions matching TRBD1. Germline CDR1 is SNHLY and CDR2 is FYNNEI. The CDR3 spans 15 residues. V was pared by 6 bases and J by 5 bases, with 8 bases of the junction left unmatched. Written as DNA, the CDR3 is TGTGCCAGCAGCCAAGACAGGGGAGGCAATGAAAAACTGTTTTTT. Its translation is CASSQDRGGNEKLFF.

The V call is TRBV3-1 (or the pseudogene TRBV3-2), the J call TRBJ2-3; TRBD2 matches 13 bases. The V gene end was trimmed by 0 bases and the J gene end by 5 bases; junction bases not matched to a gene: 2. Germline lookup yields CDR1 LGHDT and CDR2 YNNKEL (reference sequence). The CDR3 is 16 residues long. CDR3 sequence reads: CASSQDRLAGGDTQYF. The CDR3 nucleotides are TGTGCCAGCAGCCAAGATCGACTAGCGGGGGGAGATACGCAGTATTTT.

This chain links TRBV6-5 with TRBJ1-4, with 9 nucleotides matching TRBD1. Trimming cost V 9 bases and J 8 bases; bases outside gene matches: 7. The germline V gene encodes CDR1 MNHEY and CDR2 SVGAGI. The CDR3 contains 13 residues. DNA of the CDR3: TGTGCCAGTCACCGGGACAGGGTCGAAAAACTGTTTTTT. Translated, it gives CASHRDRVEKLFF.

The chain employs TRBV28 and TRBJ2-1; 10 bases align to TRBD2. The junction had 7 bases not matched to a gene; V was cut back by 8 bases and J by 9 bases. The germline CDR1 and CDR2 sequences are MDHEN and SYDVKM. The CDR3 loop spans 13 amino acids. CDR3: CASGPASGSEQFF. The CDR3, as DNA: TGTGCCAGCGGCCCCGCTAGCGGGAGTGAGCAGTTCTTC.

This clone was observed a few times. The genes are TRBV18 and TRBJ2-3, with a possible D match to TRBD2 (6 bases). Trimming stripped 6 bases from V and 0 bases from J, with 13 bases between. This CDR3 is 15 amino acids long. Per the germline V gene, CDR1 is KGHSH and CDR2 is LQKENI. The CDR3 spells CASSPRDFSTDTQYF. Here the CDR3 DNA reads TGTGCCAGCTCCCCAAGGGACTTTAGCACAGATACGCAGTATTTT.

V and J are TRBV7-3 and TRBJ2-1; a possible D gene is TRBD2 (5 bases). V gave up 1 base and J gave up 0 bases, with 19 bases separating them. Germline lookup yields CDR1 SGHTA and CDR2 FQGTGA. The length of the CDR3 is 19 residues. The CDR3 DNA sequence: TGTGCCAGCAGCTTAATGACCGTGAGGGATCGCCTCTCCTACAATGAGCAGTTCTTC. It translates to CASSLMTVRDRLSYNEQFF.

With regard to this clone: This specimen includes other DNA sequences encoding the same CDR3. V and J are TRBV28 and TRBJ2-7, with 7 bases that match TRBD1. The CDR3 sequence is 14 residues long. V was clipped by 7 bases and J by 2 bases; unmatched bases: 8. CDR1 is MDHEN and CDR2 is SYDVKM in the germline V gene. CDR3 loop: CASTRTGAPYEQYF. The CDR3 DNA sequence: TGTGCCAGCACACGGACAGGAGCCCCCTACGAGCAGTACTTC.

The chain combines TRBV9 with TRBJ2-5; TRBD2 matches 11 bases. This CDR3 is 16 amino acids long. Looked up from germline, CDR1 is SGDLS and CDR2 is YYNGEE. J lost 0 bases, V lost 3 bases, and 4 bases had no gene match. CDR3 region: CASSALAGGNQETQYF. CDR3 DNA sequence: TGTGCCAGCAGCGCCCTAGCGGGAGGCAACCAAGAGACCCAGTACTTC.

The chain recombines TRBV4-2 with TRBJ1-5, with 7 bases identical to TRBD1. Germline-derived CDR1 and CDR2 are LGHNA and YNFKEQ. Unmatched junction bases numbered 13, after V lost 2 bases and J lost 6 bases. The length of the CDR3 is 17 residues. This chain's CDR3 is CASSQPIAQGDSQPQHF. The CDR3 DNA reads as TGTGCCAGCAGCCAACCCATAGCTCAGGGGGATAGTCAGCCCCAGCATTTT.

This clone was found once. The chain carries TRBV2 and TRBJ1-4; maybe TRBD1 (6 bases). The CDR3 spans 15 residues. Trimming took off 3 bases at V and 0 bases at J, with 8 bases between the two ends. Germline CDR1 SNHLY, CDR2 FYNNEI. DNA of the CDR3: TGTGCCAGCAGTGAGGACAGCGCAACTAATGAAAAACTGTTTTTT. Protein: CASSEDSATNEKLFF. Drawing the rest from reference TRBV2 and TRBJ1-4, the complete variable domain is EPEVTQTPSHQVTQMGQEVILRCVPISNHLYFYWYRQILGQKVEFLVSFYNNEISEKSEIFDDQFSVERPDGSNFTLKIRSTKLEDSAMYFCASSEDSATNEKLFFGSGTQLSVL.

The chain uses TRBV3-1 (or the pseudogene TRBV3-2) and TRBJ2-5, with D uncertain. CDR3 size: 14 residues. V was trimmed by 1 base and J by 0 bases, leaving 6 bases between them. Germline V CDR1 and CDR2: LGHDT, YNNKEL (reference sequence). CDR3 amino acids: CASSQASYQETQYF. CDR3 DNA: TGTGCCAGCAGCCAAGCTTCGTACCAAGAGACCCAGTACTTC.